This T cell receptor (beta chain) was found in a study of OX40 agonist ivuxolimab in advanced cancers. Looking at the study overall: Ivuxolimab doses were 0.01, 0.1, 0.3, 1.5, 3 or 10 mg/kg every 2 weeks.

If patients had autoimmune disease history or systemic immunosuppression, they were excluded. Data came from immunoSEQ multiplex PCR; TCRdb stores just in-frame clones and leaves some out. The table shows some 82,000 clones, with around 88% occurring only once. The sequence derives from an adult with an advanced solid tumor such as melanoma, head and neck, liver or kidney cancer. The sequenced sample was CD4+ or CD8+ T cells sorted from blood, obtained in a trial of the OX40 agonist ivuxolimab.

The CDR3 region is CASSLGTGVADTQYF. In nucleotides, the CDR3 is TGTGCCAGCAGCTTGGGGACAGGGGTGGCAGATACGCAGTATTTT. The chain combines TRBV11-3 with TRBJ2-3; 10 nucleotides agree with TRBD1. After removal of 3 bases from V and 4 bases from J, the junction contained 4 bases not matched to a gene. CDR3 length: 15 amino acids. Germline-derived CDR1 and CDR2 are SGHNT and YENEEA.